This T cell receptor beta chain is drawn from a study of Graves' ophthalmopathy and Graves' hyperthyroidism. Study as a whole: Peripheral blood samples were taken at initial diagnosis, before any treatment.

From RNA, the CDR3 regions of TCR beta chains were amplified and sequenced. Second-round multiplex PCR came after first-round RT-PCR with HTBI primers. TCRdb re-derived calls from the multiplex PCR reads in MiXCR, one entry per CDR3 protein. The sample yields about 380,000 distinct CDR3 sequences, approximately 15% seen once. J gave up 5 bases and V 5 bases, and 8 bases lay outside the gene matches. CDR3 size: 13 residues. Germline V gives CDR1 SQVTM, CDR2 ANQGSEA. In this sample, this clonotype turned up many times. The PBMCs used were ones drawn from over 9.5 ml of fresh peripheral blood. Specimen: peripheral blood. The receptor was isolated from a woman aged 18-35 years with stable Graves' hyperthyroidism. V is TRBV29-1 and J is TRBJ2-5; 7 bases are a match to TRBD1. This chain's CDR3 is CSVLRQGLETQYF. Written as DNA, the CDR3 is TGCAGCGTTTTGCGACAGGGCCTGGAGACCCAGTACTTC.